This T cell receptor (beta chain) was obtained from a study of blood T cell repertoires in COVID-19. Across the study: Specimens from acute and convalescent COVID-19 originated in the United States, Italy and Spain.

This CDR3 spans 15 amino acids. Per the germline V gene, CDR1 is SGHNT and CDR2 is YYREEE (reference sequence). The ends lost 0 bases at V and 7 bases at J; junction bases unmatched: 4. As handled by the study authors: Researchers report that nucleated cell counts were estimated from reference gene primer amplification. Some clones are missing from TCRdb's copy, which holds only in-frame ones; the method was immunoSEQ multiplex PCR. V, J and clone size are those of that table, while D and trimming were read from the DNA. Counted here are 130,000 or so clones, about four fifths occurring once; the ten biggest clones make up approximately 16%.

This sequence was found in a man in his sixties with active or convalescent COVID-19. The V and J genes are TRBV5-4 and TRBJ2-1; 10 bases fit TRBD2. Material for sequencing was peripheral blood. CDR3 DNA sequence: TGTGCCAGCAGCTTGGGGTCTAGCGGGAGTAATGAGCAGTTCTTC. Its protein product is CASSLGSSGSNEQFF.